A single sample is the source of the 8 T cell receptor beta chains below, sequenced in a study of T-cell memory formation after mild COVID-19. MiXCR, run by TCRdb on the 5' RACE reads, gives a single entry per CDR3 protein. The sample holds over 500,000 distinct CDR3 sequences; 17% are singletons and the top ten take about 7.4%. Source material: PBMCs or a T cell subset sorted from them (not recorded which). Source of these receptors: an adult woman who had mild COVID-19 (a few samples of this study predate the infection). Cell type and time point are not known.

J is TRBJ2-1 and V is TRBV6-2 or TRBV6-3; 10 nucleotides line up with TRBD1. The CDR3 extends over 18 amino acids. The germline V gene has CDR1 MNHEY and CDR2 SVGEGT. Unmatched junction bases numbered 14, after V lost 0 bases and J lost 9 bases. The CDR3 coding sequence is TGTGCCAGCAGTTACTCGACATCCGGACAGGGGGTCATAGGTGAGCAGTTCTTC. It specifies CASSYSTSGQGVIGEQFF.

The rearrangement joins TRBV7-9 to TRBJ2-7; weak D call: TRBD2 (5 bases). V was trimmed by 3 bases and J by 3 bases, leaving 9 bases between them. This CDR3 contains 13 residues. Germline lookup yields CDR1 SEHNR and CDR2 FQNEAQ (reference sequence). CDR3 in amino acids: CASSFEGDYEQYF. The CDR3 region has the DNA TGTGCCAGCAGCTTTGAGGGCGACTACGAGCAGTACTTC.

This clonotype was detected only a few times. V gene TRBV5-1 combines with J gene TRBJ2-3, with TRBD2 as a possible D gene (6 bases). The CDR3 loop spans 15 amino acids. V gave up 0 bases and J gave up 0 bases, with 8 bases separating them. The V gene's germline CDR1 is SGHRS and CDR2 YFSETQ. CDR3 in DNA: TGCGCCAGCAGCTTGGCTAGCGAGAGCACAGATACGCAGTATTTT. Protein product: CASSLASESTDTQYF.

This chain links TRBV12-3 or TRBV12-4 with TRBJ1-2; the D is unclear. CDR3 length equals 15 residues. V was trimmed by 3 bases and J by 6 bases, leaving 17 bases between them. CDR3 amino acids: CASSFQVTGVDGYTF. CDR3 DNA sequence: TGTGCCAGCAGTTTTCAGGTCACGGGAGTCGATGGCTACACCTTC.

The rearrangement links TRBV24-1 to TRBJ2-1; no firm D call. Trimming took off 2 bases at V and 6 bases at J, with 10 bases between the two ends. CDR3 length: 14 residues. Germline CDR1 is KGHDR and CDR2 is SFDVKD. The CDR3 reads CATSDWGSLNEQFF. The CDR3 DNA sequence: TGTGCCACCAGTGATTGGGGTAGCCTCAATGAGCAGTTCTTC.

The chain recombines TRBV11-2 with TRBJ2-1; a possible D gene is TRBD1 (5 bases). CDR1 and CDR2 from the germline V gene are SGHAT and FQNNGV. CDR3 length: 15 residues. V dropped 1 base and J dropped 5 bases, with 12 bases sitting between them. The CDR3 reads CASSLGGNRDNEQFF. CDR3 in DNA: TGTGCCAGCAGCTTAGGGGGCAACCGCGACAATGAGCAGTTCTTC.

V and J are TRBV7-2 and TRBJ2-1; D possibly corresponds to TRBD2 (5 bases). This CDR3 spans 16 amino acids. V shed 5 bases and J shed 2 bases, with 16 bases lying between them. From germline, CDR1 is SGHTA and CDR2 FQGNSA. CDR3 nucleotides: TGTGCCAGCAGCACGGCCCGACTACATCCCTACAATGAGCAGTTCTTC. The encoded protein is CASSTARLHPYNEQFF.

V gene TRBV7-3 combines with J gene TRBJ2-3; 8 nucleotides agree with TRBD2. The CDR3 sequence is 15 residues long. Germline-derived CDR1 and CDR2 are SGHTA and FQGTGA. The V gene end was trimmed by 2 bases and the J gene end by 5 bases; junction bases not matched to a gene: 6. CDR3 sequence reads: CASSLHSGTGDTQYF. CDR3 in DNA: TGTGCCAGCAGCTTACATAGCGGGACCGGAGATACGCAGTATTTT.